Presented here are 30 T cell receptor beta chains from one specimen sequenced in a study of T cell responses to AZD1222 COVID-19 vaccine. Clones were read by immunoSEQ multiplex PCR, and TCRdb kept only the in-frame ones, dropping some. The repertoire holds 120,000 or so clones, with more than 85% as singletons. This sample comprised peripheral blood, obtained on day 0 of MenACWY control vaccination. All receptors derive from an adult in good health.

This clone was observed a few times. CDR3 sequence (DNA): TGTGCCAGCAGCTTAGTAGCGGGAGCCACCTACGAGCAGTACTTC. As protein: CASSLVAGATYEQYF. The V call is TRBV7-8, the J call TRBJ2-7; 9 bases are shared with TRBD2. The V gene end was trimmed by 1 base and the J gene end by 2 bases; junction bases not matched to a gene: 3. In germline, CDR1 is SGHVS, CDR2 FQNEAQ. The CDR3 totals 15 residues.

The chain's CDR3 is CASKTDRTSTDTQYF. The DNA for the CDR3 is TGTGCCAGCAAGACAGACAGAACTAGCACAGATACGCAGTATTTT. The chain couples TRBV6-4 to TRBJ2-3; possibly TRBD1 for D (5 bases). Trimming removed 7 bases at V and 0 bases at J, with 14 bases between. This CDR3 spans 15 amino acids. CDR1 and CDR2 from the germline V gene are MRHNA and SNTAGT.

The CDR3: CASSWGRREPQHF. CDR3 nucleotides: TGTGCCAGCAGTTGGGGGAGGAGAGAGCCCCAGCATTTT. The chain links TRBV12-3 or TRBV12-4 to TRBJ1-5, with a weak D call TRBD1 (5 bases). The CDR3 totals 13 residues. Trimming shortened V by 4 bases and J by 8 bases, and 12 bases separated the two germline ends.

This chain links TRBV15 with TRBJ2-3; 8 bases are a match to TRBD2. The V gene end was trimmed by 7 bases and the J gene end by 6 bases; junction bases not matched to a gene: 9. In germline, CDR1 is LNHNV, CDR2 YYDKDF (reference sequence). CDR3 length: 14 residues. The CDR3 DNA is TGTGCCACCACTCCTGCGGGAGGTGGGGATACGCAGTATTTT. Residues: CATTPAGGGDTQYF.

The chain uses TRBV29-1 and TRBJ1-2, with TRBD1 matching over 9 bases. This CDR3 is 13 amino acids long. Germline V gene sequence: CDR1 SQVTM, CDR2 ANQGSEA. V shed 6 bases and J 5 bases; nucleotides not matched to a gene: 7. The CDR3 region has the DNA TGCAGCGTCCCTACGGACAGGGGTTATGGCTACACCTTC. Translating it yields CSVPTDRGYGYTF.

This chain connects TRBV4-1 to TRBJ1-1; 7 nucleotides agree with TRBD1. CDR1 MGHRA and CDR2 YSYEKL come from the germline V gene. V lost 5 bases and J lost 0; bases outside the gene matches: 9. This CDR3 region has 16 residues. The CDR3 bases are TGCGCCAGCAGCTACCGGACAGGAGCCATGAACACTGAAGCTTTCTTT. It yields the protein CASSYRTGAMNTEAFF.

This clone has just one count. The chain has TRBV9 and TRBJ2-3, with TRBD2 matching over 8 bases. After removal of 2 bases from V and 2 bases from J, the junction contained 4 bases not matched to a gene. The CDR3 spans 15 residues. Germline CDR1 is SGDLS and CDR2 is YYNGEE. Here the CDR3 DNA reads TGTGCCAGCAGCGTGGGGACTAGGGACACAGATACGCAGTATTTT. Translating it yields CASSVGTRDTDTQYF.

V gene TRBV7-2 combines with J gene TRBJ2-2; 12 bases match TRBD2. There are 15 residues in the CDR3. The germline gives CDR1 SGHTA, CDR2 FQGNSA. With V trimmed by 1 base and J by 6 bases, 0 bases remained unmatched. The CDR3 DNA follows: TGTGCCAGCAGCTTAGGACTAGCGGGAGCCGGGGAGCTGTTTTTT. Its protein product is CASSLGLAGAGELFF.

The CDR3 reads CASSQLSSALNTGELFF. In nucleotides, the CDR3 is TGCGCCAGCAGCCAACTTAGTTCAGCGTTAAACACCGGGGAGCTGTTTTTT. V and J are TRBV4-1 and TRBJ2-2, with D unresolved. CDR3 size: 17 residues. The germline V gene encodes CDR1 MGHRA and CDR2 YSYEKL. V lost 2 bases to trimming and J lost 2 bases, with 15 bases between them.

The chain has TRBV9 and TRBJ2-4; either TRBD1 or TRBD2 may fit D (5 bases each). With 3 bases removed from V and 6 bases from J, the gap between germline ends came to 13 bases. From germline, CDR1 is SGDLS and CDR2 YYNGEE. The length of the CDR3 is 14 residues. In DNA form, the CDR3 reads TGTGCCAGCAGCGCGACAGAACGGGGAAACATTCAGTACTTC. It is translated as CASSATERGNIQYF.

V gene TRBV3-1 (or the pseudogene TRBV3-2) combines with J gene TRBJ2-1; possibly TRBD1 or TRBD2 for D (5 bases each). Germline V lookup: CDR1 LGHDT, CDR2 YNNKEL (reference sequence). The CDR3 extends over 17 amino acids. With 6 bases removed from V and 0 bases from J, the gap between germline ends came to 18 bases. CDR3 residues: CASRKGTPDSSYNEQFF. In DNA, the CDR3 is TGTGCCAGCAGAAAAGGGACGCCGGATAGCTCCTACAATGAGCAGTTCTTC.

V usage is TRBV19 and J usage is TRBJ1-5, with D unresolved. The germline V gene has CDR1 LNHDA and CDR2 SQIVND (reference sequence). Trimming removed 6 bases from V and 2 bases from J, with 11 bases in between. The CDR3 has 14 amino acids. This CDR3 reads CASREGLGNQPQHF. In nucleotides, the CDR3 is TGTGCCAGTAGGGAGGGTTTGGGCAATCAGCCCCAGCATTTT.

V usage is TRBV6-1 and J usage is TRBJ1-3; 7 nucleotides agree with TRBD1. Germline values: CDR1 MNHNS, CDR2 SASEGT. Losses at the gene ends were 2 bases for V and 3 bases for J; bases not matched to a gene: 4. The CDR3 runs to 15 residues. In DNA form, the CDR3 reads TGTGCCAGCAGTGAATATGCAGGGGGTGGAAACACCATATATTTT. Protein product: CASSEYAGGGNTIYF.

The genes are TRBV6-5 and TRBJ2-7; unclear D gene. Germline-derived CDR1 and CDR2 are MNHEY and SVGAGI. The V and J ends lost 6 bases and 5 bases respectively, with 8 bases between them. The CDR3 loop spans 11 amino acids. The CDR3 nucleotides read TGTGCCAGCAGATATACCGACGAGCAGTACTTC. Protein product: CASRYTDEQYF.

The chain links TRBV7-9 to TRBJ2-3, with TRBD2 identical over 13 bases. The CDR3 loop spans 13 amino acids. The trim removed 6 bases at V and 6 bases at J, leaving 0 bases unmatched. Per germline, CDR1 SEHNR and CDR2 FQNEAQ (reference sequence). The chain's CDR3 is CASRLAGGDTQYF. As DNA, the CDR3 is TGTGCCAGCAGACTAGCGGGAGGGGATACGCAGTATTTT.

The gene calls are TRBV7-2 and TRBJ2-1; TRBD2 matches 8 bases. Germline CDR1 SGHTA, CDR2 FQGNSA. V was clipped by 5 bases and J by 0 bases; unmatched bases: 15. CDR3 length: 19 amino acids. The CDR3 DNA reads TGTGCCAGCAGCCCCCAGGGTCGGGCTAGCGGGCTCTCCTACAATGAGCAGTTCTTC. Protein: CASSPQGRASGLSYNEQFF.

The gene calls are TRBV7-2 and TRBJ2-1; 10 nucleotides line up with TRBD1. The V segment lost 5 bases and the J segment 0 bases; nucleotides outside the gene matches: 7. Germline CDR1 and CDR2: SGHTA and FQGNSA. The CDR3 consists of 17 residues. The CDR3 DNA sequence: TGTGCCAGCAGCCATAGGACAGGGGGGAGCTCCTACAATGAGCAGTTCTTC. It codes for CASSHRTGGSSYNEQFF.

The chain couples TRBV6-5 to TRBJ2-3; possibly TRBD2 for D (6 bases). The CDR3 runs 15 residues. V was cut by 2 bases and J by 4 bases, with 13 bases left in between. CDR1 is MNHEY, CDR2 SVGAGI, per germline. The CDR3 reads CASSYQAGLPDTQYF. The DNA for the CDR3 is TGTGCCAGCAGTTACCAAGCGGGCCTGCCAGATACGCAGTATTTT.

This chain connects TRBV11-3 to TRBJ2-3; 8 bases are a match to TRBD1. V lost 5 bases, J lost 0 bases, and 7 bases stayed unmatched. The CDR3 has 16 residues. CDR1 and CDR2 from the germline V gene are SGHNT and YENEEA. The CDR3 reads CASSPGTGSSTDTQYF. The CDR3, as DNA: TGTGCCAGCAGCCCCGGGACAGGTTCTAGCACAGATACGCAGTATTTT.

CDR3 sequence: CASSQVALTDTQYF. For the CDR3, the DNA is TGTGCCAGCAGCCAAGTAGCGCTTACAGATACGCAGTATTTT. The chain uses TRBV3-1 (or the pseudogene TRBV3-2) and TRBJ2-3, with D possibly being TRBD2 (5 bases). Trimming took off 1 base at V and 3 bases at J, with 8 bases between the two ends. Germline V gene lookup returns CDR1 LGHDT and CDR2 YNNKEL (reference sequence). This CDR3 spans 14 amino acids.

The chain joins TRBV6-5 to TRBJ2-7, with 7 bases matching TRBD1. Unmatched junction bases numbered 10, after V lost 6 bases and J lost 5 bases. Germline V gives CDR1 MNHEY, CDR2 SVGAGI. The CDR3 totals 14 residues. CDR3 in amino acids: CASSLQGEGHEQYF. For the CDR3, the DNA is TGTGCCAGCAGCCTCCAGGGGGAAGGCCACGAGCAGTACTTC.

This clone was seen a handful of times. This chain links TRBV4-1 with TRBJ2-4; D might be TRBD1 (6 bases). CDR1 MGHRA and CDR2 YSYEKL come from the germline V gene. Trimming shortened V by 0 bases and J by 2 bases, and 11 bases separated the two germline ends. The CDR3 is made up of 16 amino acids. The CDR3 here is CASSQDGRGTKNIQYF. The CDR3, as DNA: TGCGCCAGCAGCCAAGATGGTAGGGGGACCAAAAACATTCAGTACTTC.

CDR3 nucleotide sequence: TGTGCCAGCAGTCCCGCTAGCGGGTCTCAAGAGACCCAGTACTTC. As protein: CASSPASGSQETQYF. The gene calls are TRBV6-4 and TRBJ2-5; 8 positions agree with TRBD2. CDR1 is MRHNA, CDR2 SNTAGT, per germline. The CDR3 covers 15 residues. Trimming cost V 5 bases and J 2 bases; bases outside gene matches: 7.

The chain carries TRBV6-5 and TRBJ2-2; 9 bases agree with TRBD1. J gave up 7 bases and V 4 bases, and 7 bases lay outside the gene matches. The CDR3 contains 15 residues. Germline CDR1 MNHEY, CDR2 SVGAGI. CDR3: CASSLGTGNLGELFF. CDR3 DNA sequence: TGTGCCAGCAGTTTGGGGACAGGGAATCTCGGGGAGCTGTTTTTT.

The V gene is TRBV6-5, the J gene TRBJ2-3; D assignment may be TRBD1 or TRBD2 (5 bases each). Germline CDR1 and CDR2: MNHEY and SVGAGI. Trimming removed 0 bases at V and 3 bases at J, with 10 bases between. The CDR3 runs 15 residues. The CDR3 spells CASSYSGVLTDTQYF. CDR3 bases: TGTGCCAGCAGTTACTCGGGGGTCCTGACAGATACGCAGTATTTT.

The V gene is TRBV27, the J gene TRBJ1-2; D ambiguous. V lost 7 bases and J lost 4, with 10 bases in between. In germline, CDR1 is MNHEY, CDR2 SMNVEV (reference sequence). The CDR3 has 12 amino acids. CDR3 bases: TGTGCCAGCACGTCTGGTGGCTATGGCTACACCTTC. Translated, it gives CASTSGGYGYTF.

The chain uses TRBV27 and TRBJ1-2, with 7 bases matching TRBD1. The CDR3 totals 13 residues. Germline V gives CDR1 MNHEY, CDR2 SMNVEV (reference sequence). V lost 0 bases, J lost 8 bases, and 3 bases stayed unmatched. CDR3 sequence (DNA): TGTGCCAGCAGTTTATCAGGGGGCGCGGGCTACACCTTC. It yields the protein CASSLSGGAGYTF.

There are a few counts of this clone. The chain combines TRBV27 with TRBJ2-1; 9 positions agree with TRBD1. J was trimmed by 7 bases and V by 10 bases; bases with no gene match: 5. The CDR3 runs to 12 residues. Germline CDR1 is MNHEY and CDR2 is SMNVEV (reference sequence). CDR3 DNA: TGTGCCACTGGGACAGGGTCGAATGAGCAGTTCTTC. Amino acid sequence: CATGTGSNEQFF.

The chain combines TRBV9 with TRBJ2-7; perhaps TRBD1 as D (6 bases). Germline CDR1 SGDLS, CDR2 YYNGEE. The CDR3 totals 14 residues. V was trimmed by 4 bases and J by 2 bases, leaving 13 bases between them. CDR3 in amino acids: CASSPWDITYEQYF. CDR3 in DNA: TGTGCCAGCAGCCCATGGGACATCACCTACGAGCAGTACTTC.

V usage is TRBV7-2 and J usage is TRBJ1-1; D is possibly TRBD1 (5 bases). Germline CDR1 SGHTA, CDR2 FQGNSA. The CDR3 contains 15 residues. V lost 1 base and J lost 1, with 10 bases in between. This chain's CDR3 is CASSLVVRANTEAFF. The CDR3 region has the DNA TGTGCCAGCAGCTTAGTGGTCAGGGCGAACACTGAAGCTTTCTTT.